The rows below give T cell receptor beta chains drawn from one sample of a study of identifying expanded T cells in peripheral blood. Produced via immunoSEQ multiplex PCR; TCRdb's table is partial and in-frame only. Seen here are about 100,000 clones, 88% observed once, and the top ten hold about 5.9%. Sequencing was done on a sample of blood. These receptors all stem from a person aged 18 to 70 in good health. Both conserved end residues are part of each CDR3. A D gene is named only where the DNA matches it firmly. Size tells how often a clone was seen (once, few, many) or the class of an expanded clone, and some rows leave it out.

TRBV2	few	TRBJ2-7	TRBD1	TGTGCCAGCATGCCGGGACAGGGGAACTACGAGCAGTACTTC	CASMPGQGNYEQYF
TRBV5-4	-	TRBJ2-3	-	TGTGCCAGCAGCTCCACTCTACTCACAGATACGCAGTATTTT	CASSSTLLTDTQYF
TRBV7-2	-	TRBJ2-7	-	TGTGCCAGCAGCTCACGCGGGACAGTTTACGAGCAGTACTTC	CASSSRGTVYEQYF
TRBV6-1	-	TRBJ1-5	-	TGTGCCAGCAGTGGCTCCCGGTACCACGGCAATCAGCCCCAGCATTTT	CASSGSRYHGNQPQHF
TRBV12-1	-	TRBJ2-1	-	TGTGCCAGCAGCTTTAGGCGACGGGACCCCCGGGGTGACTATGAGCAGTTCTTC	CASSFRRRDPRGDYEQFF
TRBV6-6	-	TRBJ1-1	TRBD1	TGTGCCAGCAGTTACTCGAGGGACAGGGGAGGCACTGAAGCTTTCTTT	CASSYSRDRGGTEAFF
TRBV7-9	-	TRBJ2-5	-	TGTGCCAGCAGCTTAGTGGGCGGGCAAGAGACCCAGTACTTC	CASSLVGGQETQYF
TRBV29-1	few	TRBJ1-2	TRBD1	TGCAGCGACGGACAGGCTCTGCGTGGCTACACCTTC	CSDGQALRGYTF
TRBV7-8	-	TRBJ2-1	-	TGTGCCAGCAGCTCGATTAGGGGGGGACTCCTCAATGAGCAGTTCTTC	CASSSIRGGLLNEQFF
TRBV10-1	-	TRBJ2-2	-	TGCGCCAGCAGTGACGGCAGGGGCACCGGGGAGCTGTTTTTT	CASSDGRGTGELFF
TRBV29-1	-	TRBJ1-1	-	TGCAGCGTTGAACCCCTTAAGGCCGTAGCGACTGAAGCTTTCTTT	CSVEPLKAVATEAFF